This TCR beta chain is from a study of OX40 agonist ivuxolimab in advanced cancers. Clones were sequenced by immunoSEQ multiplex PCR, and TCRdb holds only the in-frame ones, with some missing. This table holds some 39,000 clones, about nine tenths found once. The CDR3 totals 10 residues. Per the germline V gene, CDR1 is LNHDA and CDR2 is SQIVND (reference sequence). Trimming pared 8 bases from V and 6 bases from J, leaving 6 bases between. The sequence derives from an adult with an advanced solid tumor such as melanoma, head and neck, liver or kidney cancer. V is TRBV19 and J is TRBJ2-3; D remains ambiguous. Source: CD4+ or CD8+ T cells sorted from blood, taken in a trial of the OX40 agonist ivuxolimab. CDR3 DNA: TGTGCCAGTCTTGGGGATACGCAGTATTTT. Its protein is CASLGDTQYF.